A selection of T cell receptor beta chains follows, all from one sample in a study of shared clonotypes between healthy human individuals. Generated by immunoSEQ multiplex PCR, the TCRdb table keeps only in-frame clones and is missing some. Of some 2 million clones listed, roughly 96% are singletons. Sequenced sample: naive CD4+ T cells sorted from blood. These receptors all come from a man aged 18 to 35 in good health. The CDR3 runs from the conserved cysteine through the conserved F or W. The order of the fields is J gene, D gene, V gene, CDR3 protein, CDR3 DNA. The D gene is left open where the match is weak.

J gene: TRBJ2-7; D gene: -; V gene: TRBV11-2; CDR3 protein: CASSLWGSEQYF; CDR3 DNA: TGTGCCAGCAGCTTGTGGGGTTCCGAGCAGTACTTC
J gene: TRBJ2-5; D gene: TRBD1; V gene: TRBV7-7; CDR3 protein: CASSLDNRGQETQYF; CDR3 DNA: TGTGCTAGCAGCTTAGATAACAGGGGTCAAGAGACCCAGTACTTC
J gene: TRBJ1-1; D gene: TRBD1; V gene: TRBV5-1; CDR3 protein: CASSGQGGTEAFF; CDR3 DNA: TGCGCCAGCAGCGGACAGGGAGGCACTGAAGCTTTCTTT
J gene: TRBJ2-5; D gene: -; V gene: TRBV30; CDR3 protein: CAWSVQGMGTQYF; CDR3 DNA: TGTGCCTGGAGTGTACAGGGTATGGGGACCCAGTACTTC
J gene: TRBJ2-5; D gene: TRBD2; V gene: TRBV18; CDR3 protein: CASSLGTSGQETQYF; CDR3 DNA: TGTGCCAGCTCACTTGGGACTAGCGGCCAAGAGACCCAGTACTTC
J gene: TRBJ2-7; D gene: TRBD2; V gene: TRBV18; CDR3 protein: CASSPVGSGSGWYEQYF; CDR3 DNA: TGTGCCAGCTCACCCGTGGGTAGCGGGAGTGGTTGGTACGAGCAGTACTTC
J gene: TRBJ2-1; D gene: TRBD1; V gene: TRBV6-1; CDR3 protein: CASRSGGSYNEQFF; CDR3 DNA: TGTGCCAGCAGGTCAGGGGGCTCCTACAATGAGCAGTTCTTC
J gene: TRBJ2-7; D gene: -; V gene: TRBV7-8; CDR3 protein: CASSLGGGRDPYEQYF; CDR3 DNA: TGTGCCAGCAGCTTAGGGGGGGGCAGGGATCCCTACGAGCAGTACTTC
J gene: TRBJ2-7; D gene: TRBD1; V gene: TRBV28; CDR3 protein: CASSFSLGQGEYEQYF; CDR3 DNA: TGTGCCAGCAGTTTTTCATTAGGACAGGGAGAGTACGAGCAGTACTTC
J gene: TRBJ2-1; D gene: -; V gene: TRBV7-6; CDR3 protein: CASSSRYRDNEQFF; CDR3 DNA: TGTGCCAGCAGCTCCCGATACAGGGACAATGAGCAGTTCTTC
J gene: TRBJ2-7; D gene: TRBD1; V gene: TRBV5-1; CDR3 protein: CASSFDRRDRGLSYEQYF; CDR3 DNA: TGCGCCAGCAGCTTCGACCGCCGGGACAGGGGGCTTTCCTACGAGCAGTACTTC
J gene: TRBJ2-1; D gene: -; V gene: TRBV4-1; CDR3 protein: CASSPRDTREYNEQFF; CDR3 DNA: TGCGCCAGCAGCCCCCGGGACACCAGGGAGTACAATGAGCAGTTCTTC
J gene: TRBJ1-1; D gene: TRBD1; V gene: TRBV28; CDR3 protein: CASSPPVGTGGSAEAFF; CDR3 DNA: TGTGCCAGCAGCCCCCCAGTCGGGACAGGGGGATCGGCTGAAGCTTTCTTT
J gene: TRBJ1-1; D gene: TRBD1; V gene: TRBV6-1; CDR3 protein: CATLGQGNTEAFF; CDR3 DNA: TGTGCCACCCTCGGACAGGGGAACACTGAAGCTTTCTTT
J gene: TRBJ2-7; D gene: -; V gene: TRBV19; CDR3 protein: CASTPGSSYSYEQYF; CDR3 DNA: TGTGCCAGTACCCCCGGCAGTAGTTACTCCTACGAGCAGTACTTC
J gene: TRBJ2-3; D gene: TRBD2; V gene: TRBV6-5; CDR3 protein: CASSHSGGAGDTQYF; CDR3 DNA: TGTGCCAGCAGTCATAGCGGGGGGGCAGGAGATACGCAGTATTTT
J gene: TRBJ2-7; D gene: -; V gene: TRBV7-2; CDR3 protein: CASSPVGGASYEQYF; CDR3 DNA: TGTGCCAGCAGCCCGGTGGGGGGCGCTTCCTACGAGCAGTACTTC
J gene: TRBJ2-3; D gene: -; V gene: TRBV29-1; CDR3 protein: CSAHGQLTDTQYF; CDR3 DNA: TGCAGCGCCCACGGACAGCTCACAGATACGCAGTATTTT
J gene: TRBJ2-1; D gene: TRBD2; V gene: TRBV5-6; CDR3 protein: CASSPMREASYNEQFF; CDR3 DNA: TGTGCCAGCAGCCCAATGCGGGAGGCCTCCTACAATGAGCAGTTCTTC
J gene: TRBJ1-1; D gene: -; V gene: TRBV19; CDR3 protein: CASSIDPGRPEAFF; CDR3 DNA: TGTGCCAGTAGTATAGACCCTGGACGGCCTGAAGCTTTCTTT
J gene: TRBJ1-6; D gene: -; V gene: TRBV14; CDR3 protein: CASSPGQYNSPLHF; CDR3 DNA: TGTGCCAGCAGCCCCGGACAGTATAATTCACCCCTCCACTTT
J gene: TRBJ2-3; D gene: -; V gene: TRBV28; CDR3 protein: CASSLSRLTDTQYF; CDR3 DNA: TGTGCCAGCAGTTTATCCAGGCTCACAGATACGCAGTATTTT